The T cell receptor (beta chain) described here comes from a study of blood T cell repertoires in COVID-19. The length of the CDR3 is 12 residues. Germline values: CDR1 MDHEN, CDR2 SYDVKM. Trimming stripped 5 bases from V and 6 bases from J, with 11 bases between. Measured with immunoSEQ multiplex PCR; TCRdb has only the in-frame clones, and not every one. The profile shows some 62,000 clones, under 80% of them singletons. Sequenced input: peripheral blood. The chain joins TRBV28 to TRBJ2-7; D perhaps matches TRBD2 (6 bases). This TCR came from a human donor in a cohort sampled during active COVID-19. CDR3 bases: TGTGCCAGCAGTCCGGGGACTCCCGAGCAGTACTTC. It encodes CASSPGTPEQYF.